What follows are 25 T cell receptor beta chains derived from one specimen sequenced in a study of cytomegalovirus exposure and HLA in healthy donors. PCR employed 60 Vbeta and 13 Jbeta primers. TCRdb keeps only in-frame clones here, not all; method: immunoSEQ multiplex PCR. Of roughly 120,000 clones in the sample, 55% to 75% are singletons; the top ten hold around 1.6%. The sequenced sample was PBMCs. Receptors were obtained from a young man in good health and CMV-seropositive.

The J gene is TRBJ2-1, the V gene TRBV13, with unresolved D. V was cut by 2 bases and J by 9 bases, with 17 bases left in between. CDR3 length: 15 amino acids. The germline CDR1 and CDR2 sequences are PRHDT and FYEKMQ (reference sequence). Written as DNA, the CDR3 is TGTGCCAGCAGCTTAATTACGGGTGAGAATTCTGAGCAGTTCTTC. It is translated as CASSLITGENSEQFF.

V gene TRBV28 combines with J gene TRBJ2-5, with TRBD1 identical over 11 bases. The CDR3 contains 17 residues. With V trimmed by 4 bases and J by 2 bases, 9 bases remained unmatched. The germline gives CDR1 MDHEN, CDR2 SYDVKM. In DNA, the CDR3 is TGTGCCAGCAGTTGGGTCCCAGGGGACAGGGGGCAAGAGACCCAGTACTTC. As protein: CASSWVPGDRGQETQYF.

This clone appeared once. The chain employs TRBV7-9 and TRBJ2-1; D is perhaps TRBD2 (6 bases). Per germline, CDR1 SEHNR and CDR2 FQNEAQ (reference sequence). The CDR3 covers 14 residues. Trimming stripped 0 bases from V and 7 bases from J, with 10 bases between. CDR3 in amino acids: CASSLAAGKNEQFF. Here the CDR3 DNA reads TGTGCCAGCAGCTTAGCAGCGGGCAAGAATGAGCAGTTCTTC.

This clone turned up a few times. CDR3 amino acids: CASSSWTGPNQPQHF. For the CDR3, the DNA is TGCGCCAGCAGCTCGTGGACAGGGCCTAATCAGCCCCAGCATTTT. This sequence joins TRBV5-1 and TRBJ1-5; 8 nucleotides match TRBD1. With V trimmed by 3 bases and J by 4 bases, 6 bases remained unmatched. This CDR3 spans 15 amino acids. Germline assignment: CDR1 SGHRS and CDR2 YFSETQ.

This rearrangement joins TRBV6-1 to TRBJ2-7; TRBD1 agrees at 9 bases. This CDR3 has 15 residues. Germline lookup yields CDR1 MNHNS and CDR2 SASEGT. With 5 bases clipped from V and 6 bases from J, the junction kept 11 bases outside the gene matches. As DNA, the CDR3 is TGTGCCAGCAGTAAGTCGACAGGGGGGCCCCTCGAGCAGTACTTC. As protein: CASSKSTGGPLEQYF.

This chain uses TRBV5-5 with TRBJ1-2; D is unresolved. CDR1 and CDR2 from the germline V gene are SGHKS and YYEKEE (reference sequence). This CDR3 has 13 amino acids. The V end lost 4 bases, the J end lost 2 bases, and 9 bases lay between the germline ends. CDR3 sequence: CASSTNLNYGYTF. The CDR3 DNA is TGTGCCAGCAGCACGAACTTAAACTATGGCTACACCTTC.

DNA for the CDR3: TGTGCCAGCAGCCAATCTTGGACTAGTCTCGATGAGCAGTTCTTC. It encodes CASSQSWTSLDEQFF. This chain uses TRBV4-2 with TRBJ2-1; TRBD2 matches 7 bases. The V and J ends lost 2 bases and 8 bases, in that order; junction bases with no gene match: 9. CDR1 and CDR2 from the germline V gene are LGHNA and YNFKEQ. This CDR3 is built from 15 residues.

The CDR3 here is CASSLSGAGGQDTQYF. CDR3 in DNA: TGTGCCAGCAGTTTATCCGGAGCGGGAGGCCAGGATACGCAGTATTTT. V usage is TRBV28 and J usage is TRBJ2-3; 9 bases fit TRBD2. Germline V gene data show CDR1 as MDHEN and CDR2 as SYDVKM. V shed 1 base and J 6 bases; nucleotides not matched to a gene: 8. This CDR3 spans 16 amino acids.

V and J are TRBV2 and TRBJ1-1, with D perhaps TRBD1 (5 bases). This CDR3 is built from 13 residues. CDR1 is SNHLY and CDR2 is FYNNEI in the germline V gene. V dropped 7 bases and J dropped 5 bases, with 14 bases sitting between them. CDR3: CASIRTGGTEAFF. The CDR3 coding sequence is TGTGCCAGCATCAGAACCGGGGGGACTGAAGCTTTCTTT.

The table lists this clone with a few counts. The J gene is TRBJ1-1, the V gene TRBV10-3; TRBD1 matches at 9 bases. CDR1 and CDR2 (germline): ENHRY, SYGVKD. Trimming removed 0 bases from V and 6 bases from J; junction bases left unmatched: 14. This CDR3 region has 18 residues. The CDR3 DNA sequence: TGTGCCATCAGTGAGTCTATTAATACAGGGGGCAATTCGGCTGAAGCTTTCTTT. Protein: CAISESINTGGNSAEAFF.

There are a few counts of this clone. The chain joins TRBV7-3 to TRBJ2-3; perhaps TRBD2 as D (6 bases). CDR3 length: 13 amino acids. Looked up from germline, CDR1 is SGHTA and CDR2 is FQGTGA. V was pared by 5 bases and J by 3 bases, with 9 bases between. The CDR3 DNA reads as TGTGCCAGCAGCACAGGAGGGACAGATACGCAGTATTTT. Its protein product is CASSTGGTDTQYF.

Only a few counts were recorded for this clone. V is TRBV5-1 and J is TRBJ1-2; D remains unclear. The CDR3 is made up of 15 amino acids. CDR1 is SGHRS, CDR2 YFSETQ, per germline. V lost 1 base to trimming and J lost 1 base, with 11 bases between them. In DNA form, the CDR3 reads TGCGCCAGCAGCTTGCGGGGAGATAATAACTATGGCTACACCTTC. Its protein is CASSLRGDNNYGYTF.

This clone has only one observation. The rearrangement joins TRBV5-1 to TRBJ2-7; TRBD1 matches at 8 bases. The CDR3 has 14 amino acids. V shed 1 base and J 4 bases; nucleotides not matched to a gene: 4. Germline V gene lookup returns CDR1 SGHRS and CDR2 YFSETQ. DNA for the CDR3: TGCGCCAGCAGCTTGACCACAGGGGGGTACGAGCAGTACTTC. Protein sequence: CASSLTTGGYEQYF.

This chain joins TRBV7-9 and TRBJ1-4, with a tentative D call TRBD1 (6 bases). Germline CDR1 is SEHNR and CDR2 is FQNEAQ (reference sequence). V lost 4 bases to trimming and J lost 4 bases, with 13 bases between them. The CDR3 has 15 residues. The CDR3 DNA is TGTGCCAGCAGCTCCACGGACAGATTTAATGAAAAACTGTTTTTT. This sequence encodes CASSSTDRFNEKLFF.

This clone was counted a single time. The chain combines TRBV4-3 with TRBJ2-7; 7 bases are a match to TRBD2. Germline lookup yields CDR1 LGHNA and CDR2 YSLEER. The trim removed 0 bases at V and 5 bases at J, leaving 16 bases unmatched. There are 18 residues in the CDR3. The CDR3 sequence: CASSQDHFNGRKVDEQYF. For the CDR3, the DNA is TGCGCCAGCAGCCAAGATCATTTCAACGGGAGGAAGGTTGACGAGCAGTACTTC.

This sequence joins TRBV2 and TRBJ2-4; a possible D gene is TRBD1 (6 bases). CDR1 is SNHLY and CDR2 is FYNNEI in the germline V gene. Trimming pared 7 bases from V and 9 bases from J, leaving 19 bases between. The CDR3 extends over 14 amino acids. In DNA, the CDR3 is TGTGCCAGCACCAGGGAACAGGGTGAGACCATTCAGTACTTC. Translating it yields CASTREQGETIQYF.

This clone was seen only once. The V gene is TRBV21-1, the J gene TRBJ2-2; TRBD1 is taken as the D call from the table, unchecked against the DNA. TRBV21-1 is flagged as a pseudogene. The CDR3 is made up of 16 amino acids. The CDR3: CASSTPGTPNTGELFF. CDR3 nucleotide sequence: TGTGCCAGCAGCACCCCTGGGACACCCAACACCGGGGAGCTGTTTTTT.

J is TRBJ1-1 and V is TRBV7-9, with 8 bases matching TRBD1. The CDR3 is 15 residues long. Losses at the gene ends were 3 bases for V and 1 base for J; bases not matched to a gene: 4. The germline CDR1 and CDR2 sequences are SEHNR and FQNEAQ (reference sequence). CDR3: CASSLAGQGNTEAFF. As DNA, the CDR3 is TGTGCCAGCAGCTTGGCAGGACAGGGGAACACTGAAGCTTTCTTT.

This clone was detected only once. J is TRBJ2-1 and V is TRBV6-1; 13 positions agree with TRBD2. Germline CDR1 and CDR2: MNHNS and SASEGT. The CDR3 covers 17 residues. V lost 2 bases, J lost 1 base, and 2 bases stayed unmatched. CDR3 DNA sequence: TGTGCCAGCAGTGAAAGGACTAGCGGGAGTTCCTACAATGAGCAGTTCTTC. Amino acids: CASSERTSGSSYNEQFF.

This clone is a singleton in its sample. The rearrangement links TRBV7-2 to TRBJ2-7, with a tentative D call TRBD1 (6 bases). The CDR3 extends over 14 amino acids. V lost 4 bases and J lost 0, with 10 bases in between. The germline V gene encodes CDR1 SGHTA and CDR2 FQGNSA. CDR3 in DNA: TGTGCCAGCAGCTACGGACAGAGCTCCTACGAGCAGTACTTC. Amino acid sequence: CASSYGQSSYEQYF.

CDR3 protein: CASSQEGGGSIARYDTQYF. The CDR3 DNA reads TGTGCCAGCAGCCAAGAGGGGGGGGGCTCTATCGCTAGGTACGATACGCAGTATTTT. The chain combines TRBV4-2 with TRBJ2-3, with D possibly being TRBD2 (7 bases). The V gene lost 0 bases and the J gene lost 6 bases, with 25 bases spanning the gap. Germline CDR1 and CDR2: LGHNA and YNFKEQ. CDR3 length equals 19 residues.

This chain uses TRBV5-3 with TRBJ1-1; 7 positions match TRBD1. TRBV5-3 is recorded as an ORF, its role being uncertain. The CDR3 totals 16 residues. Losses at the gene ends were 2 bases for V and 3 bases for J; bases not matched to a gene: 10. In DNA form, the CDR3 reads TGTGCCAGAAGCTTTACCCGACAGGGTTTGTACACTGAAGCTTTCTTT. Its translation: CARSFTRQGLYTEAFF.

The chain has TRBV29-1 and TRBJ2-7; 7 bases fit TRBD2. The junction had 19 bases not matched to a gene; V was cut back by 1 base and J by 7 bases. The CDR3 has 17 amino acids. Per germline, CDR1 SQVTM and CDR2 ANQGSEA. DNA of the CDR3: TGCAGCGTTGAAGGGCGGGCTAGCGGAAAAGGGAGTTCAGAGCAGTACTTC. It encodes CSVEGRASGKGSSEQYF.

This clone was counted a few times. The chain combines TRBV7-9 with TRBJ2-4, with a possible D match to TRBD1 (5 bases). The V gene lost 5 bases and the J gene lost 0 bases, with 11 bases spanning the gap. From germline, CDR1 is SEHNR and CDR2 FQNEAQ (reference sequence). The CDR3 loop spans 15 amino acids. The CDR3 nucleotides read TGTGCCAGCAGCCCCAGGGTGATAGCCAAAAACATTCAGTACTTC. Amino acid sequence: CASSPRVIAKNIQYF.

The J gene is TRBJ1-4, the V gene TRBV5-1; 9 nucleotides match TRBD1. There are 13 residues in the CDR3. Germline CDR1 SGHRS, CDR2 YFSETQ. Trimming took 5 bases from V and 14 from J; bases not matched to a gene: 10. Written as DNA, the CDR3 is TGCGCCAGCAGTCTACTGGGACAGGGTGCGCTGTTTTTT. It codes for CASSLLGQGALFF.